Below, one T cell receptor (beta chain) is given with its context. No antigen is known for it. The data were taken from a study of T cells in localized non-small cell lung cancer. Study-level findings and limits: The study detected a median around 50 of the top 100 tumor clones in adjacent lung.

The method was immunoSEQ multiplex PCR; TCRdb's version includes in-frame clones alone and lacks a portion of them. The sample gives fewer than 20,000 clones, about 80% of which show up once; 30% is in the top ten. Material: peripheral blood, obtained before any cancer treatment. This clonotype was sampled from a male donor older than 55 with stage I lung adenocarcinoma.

CDR3 sequence: CASSRSYSVRVPYEQYF. The CDR3 DNA follows: TGTGCCAGCAGCCGCTCATACTCAGTTAGGGTACCCTACGAGCAGTACTTC. V and J are TRBV7-8 and TRBJ2-7; D gene uncertain. Germline CDR1 and CDR2: SGHVS and FQNEAQ. Trimming shortened V by 5 bases and J by 2 bases, and 22 bases separated the two germline ends. This CDR3 region has 17 residues.